One sample yielded the 32 T cell receptor beta chains listed below, sequenced in a study of shared clonotypes between healthy human individuals. Assay used: immunoSEQ multiplex PCR; TCRdb lists only in-frame clones, some missing. The sample has a few million clones; 90% to 95% are singletons. The specimen was naive CD4+ T cells sorted from blood. The subset denotes: CD45RA+ positively selected. These receptors were collected from a man younger than 35 in good health.

The chain links TRBV11-2 to TRBJ2-5; a possible D gene is TRBD1 (6 bases). The end of the DNA is better explained by TRBJ2-7, so the J call may be wrong. There are 16 residues in the CDR3. Germline V gene lookup returns CDR1 SGHAT and CDR2 FQNNGV. The CDR3 reads CASSLGTGIDSYEQYF. CDR3 sequence (DNA): TGTGCCAGCAGCTTGGGCACAGGGATAGATTCCTACGAGCAGTACTTC.

The gene calls are TRBV28 and TRBJ2-1; tentatively, D is TRBD1 (6 bases). Germline loops: CDR1 MDHEN, CDR2 SYDVKM. Trimming shortened V by 2 bases and J by 9 bases, and 11 bases separated the two germline ends. The CDR3 loop spans 13 amino acids. DNA of the CDR3: TGTGCCAGCAGTTTACACAGCAGGGGTGAGCAGTTCTTC. This sequence encodes CASSLHSRGEQFF.

This chain joins TRBV5-4 and TRBJ1-2; D is ambiguous. The germline V gene has CDR1 SGHNT and CDR2 YYREEE (reference sequence). The CDR3 contains 14 residues. V shed 4 bases and J shed 7 bases, with 17 bases lying between them. The CDR3 loop is CASSDPGPPGGYTF. CDR3 DNA sequence: TGTGCCAGCAGCGATCCAGGACCCCCGGGTGGCTACACCTTC.

The DNA for the CDR3 is TGTGCCATCAGTGAGGTGCGGGGGAGCTCCTATAATTCACCCCTCCACTTT. It translates to CAISEVRGSSYNSPLHF. The V call is TRBV10-3, the J call TRBJ1-6; possibly TRBD1 for D (5 bases). V was pared by 2 bases and J by 0 bases, with 11 bases between. The CDR3 has 17 amino acids. Germline assignment: CDR1 ENHRY and CDR2 SYGVKD.

This clone has just a few counts. V usage is TRBV5-6 and J usage is TRBJ1-5; the D is unclear. Germline V lookup: CDR1 SGHDT, CDR2 YYEEEE. CDR3 length equals 14 residues. The V end was cut by 0 bases, the J end by 1 base, with 5 bases between. In DNA, the CDR3 is TGTGCCAGCAGCTTGGACAGAAGCAATCAGCCCCAGCATTTT. It encodes CASSLDRSNQPQHF.

The CDR3 DNA follows: TGTGCCAGCAGCTTTTCTTTGGGAACAGAAGAGACCCAGTACTTC. Translating it yields CASSFSLGTEETQYF. The chain recombines TRBV5-4 with TRBJ2-5; D remains ambiguous. V was trimmed by 2 bases and J by 3 bases, leaving 14 bases between them. The CDR3 loop spans 15 amino acids. Germline-derived CDR1 and CDR2 are SGHNT and YYREEE (reference sequence).

This clone has more than one count but fewer than ten. The chain has TRBV25-1 and TRBJ1-1, with 8 bases identical to TRBD1. Germline CDR1 is MGHDK and CDR2 is SYGVNS. J was trimmed by 8 bases and V by 5 bases; bases with no gene match: 1. CDR3 size: 11 residues. The CDR3 coding sequence is TGTGCCAGCAGTAGGACAGGGGAAGCTTTCTTT. Protein sequence: CASSRTGEAFF.

The chain carries TRBV13 and TRBJ1-2; D remains unclear. CDR3 length equals 15 residues. V was pared by 5 bases and J by 6 bases, with 19 bases between. Germline CDR1 and CDR2: PRHDT and FYEKMQ (reference sequence). DNA of the CDR3: TGTGCCAGCAGCAGGCGCGGTCGGCTCGGCCATGGCTACACCTTC. Translating it yields CASSRRGRLGHGYTF. The whole variable domain, filled in from reference TRBV13 and TRBJ1-2, reads AAGVIQSPRHLIKEKRETATLKCYPIPRHDTVYWYQQGPGQDPQFLISFYEKMQSDKGSIPDRFSAQQFSDYHSELNMSSLELGDSALYFCASSRRGRLGHGYTFGSGTRLTVV.

CDR3 bases: TGTGCCAGCAGCTGGGAGCGTGGGTATGGCTACACCTTC. As protein: CASSWERGYGYTF. The chain couples TRBV7-2 to TRBJ1-2, with D unresolved. Germline V CDR1 and CDR2: SGHTA, FQGNSA. This CDR3 region has 13 residues. V lost 4 bases to trimming and J lost 5 bases, with 11 bases between them.

Comment on this clone: The same CDR3 also results from other DNA sequences found in this sample. The CDR3 reads CASRLAGGPADTQYF. In DNA form, the CDR3 reads TGTGCCAGCAGACTAGCGGGAGGGCCGGCAGATACGCAGTATTTT. This chain links TRBV7-2 with TRBJ2-3; 13 bases fit TRBD2. There are 15 residues in the CDR3. V lost 6 bases to trimming and J lost 4 bases; unmatched junction nucleotides: 4. CDR1 is SGHTA, CDR2 FQGNSA, per germline.

Only one count was recorded for this clone. The chain uses TRBV6-1 and TRBJ2-4; perhaps D is TRBD1 or TRBD2 (5 bases each). V was pared by 2 bases and J by 11 bases, with 7 bases between. Per germline, CDR1 MNHNS and CDR2 SASEGT. The length of the CDR3 is 11 residues. The CDR3 here is CASSEQGVQYF. DNA for the CDR3: TGTGCCAGCAGTGAACAGGGAGTTCAGTACTTC.

The chain uses TRBV29-1 and TRBJ2-2; TRBD1 matches 8 bases. This CDR3 region has 14 residues. Germline CDR1 reads SQVTM; CDR2 reads ANQGSEA. J lost 0 bases, V lost 7 bases, and 4 bases had no gene match. The CDR3 bases are TGCAGCGCAAGGACAGGGCCGAACACCGGGGAGCTGTTTTTT. Protein: CSARTGPNTGELFF.

The V call is TRBV5-4, the J call TRBJ1-2; TRBD1 is a possible D gene (6 bases). V was trimmed by 0 bases and J by 0 bases, leaving 15 bases between them. Germline CDR1 is SGHNT and CDR2 is YYREEE (reference sequence). This CDR3 has 17 amino acids. CDR3 DNA: TGTGCCAGCAGCTTGGGAAAGATGGGGGCAGCTAACTATGGCTACACCTTC. Protein sequence: CASSLGKMGAANYGYTF.

V gene TRBV6-1 combines with J gene TRBJ2-5; D possibly corresponds to TRBD2 (6 bases). Germline V gives CDR1 MNHNS, CDR2 SASEGT. The CDR3 runs to 17 residues. V was cut by 0 bases and J by 0 bases, with 14 bases left in between. The CDR3 protein is CASSEANIRGYQETQYF. Written as DNA, the CDR3 is TGTGCCAGCAGTGAAGCAAACATACGGGGGTACCAAGAGACCCAGTACTTC.

This chain links TRBV11-2 with TRBJ2-3; D not certain. The CDR3 extends over 15 amino acids. The germline gives CDR1 SGHAT, CDR2 FQNNGV. Between the trimmed V and J ends, which lost 5 bases and 2 bases, there was a span of 14 bases. This CDR3 reads CASSPGLRNTDTQYF. The CDR3 nucleotides are TGTGCCAGCAGCCCTGGGCTGCGGAACACAGATACGCAGTATTTT.

The chain carries TRBV10-2 and TRBJ2-7; no definite D call. The V end was cut by 2 bases, the J end by 4 bases, with 12 bases between. The CDR3 is made up of 14 amino acids. CDR1 and CDR2 from the germline V gene are WSHSY and SAAADI. CDR3 DNA: TGCGCCAGCAGTGAGACAGTCGGGCCTTACGAGCAGTACTTC. Translation: CASSETVGPYEQYF.

The chain couples TRBV7-9 to TRBJ2-7, with 10 nucleotides matching TRBD1. Germline trimming cut 0 bases from V and 2 bases from J; bases unmatched to any gene: 4. This CDR3 comprises 16 residues. Germline lookup yields CDR1 SEHNR and CDR2 FQNEAQ (reference sequence). The CDR3 DNA follows: TGTGCCAGCAGCTTAGCTAGGACAGGGGGGGCCTACGAGCAGTACTTC. It yields the protein CASSLARTGGAYEQYF.

The chain uses TRBV10-3 and TRBJ2-1, with 10 positions matching TRBD2. The germline V gene encodes CDR1 ENHRY and CDR2 SYGVKD. J was trimmed by 7 bases and V by 5 bases; bases with no gene match: 5. The CDR3 length is 14 residues. The CDR3 protein is CAISPTSGWNEQFF. The CDR3 nucleotides read TGTGCCATCAGTCCGACTAGCGGGTGGAATGAGCAGTTCTTC.

The J gene is TRBJ2-3, the V gene TRBV7-8; 8 bases map to TRBD2. Trimming removed 2 bases from V and 1 base from J; junction bases left unmatched: 2. The CDR3 covers 15 residues. The V gene's germline CDR1 is SGHVS and CDR2 FQNEAQ. In DNA, the CDR3 is TGTGCCAGCAGCTTAATGCGGGGGGGCACAGATACGCAGTATTTT. This encodes CASSLMRGGTDTQYF.

The rearrangement joins TRBV7-9 to TRBJ2-7; 9 bases match TRBD1. CDR1 is SEHNR and CDR2 is FQNEAQ in the germline V gene (reference sequence). The V and J ends lost 5 bases and 4 bases, in that order; junction bases with no gene match: 9. The CDR3 contains 15 residues. The CDR3 DNA reads TGTGCCAGCAGCCCCGGGACAGGGTCCGATTACGAGCAGTACTTC. It codes for CASSPGTGSDYEQYF. The variable domain in full, with the rest retrieved from reference TRBV7-9 and TRBJ2-7, is DTGVSQNPRHKITKRGQNVTFRCDPISEHNRLYWYRQTLGQGPEFLTYFQNEAQLEKSRLLSDRFSAERPKGSFSTLEIQRTEQGDSAMYLCASSPGTGSDYEQYFGPGTRLTVT.

The CDR3 loop reads CASSLALLAVQETQYF. The CDR3, as DNA: TGCGCCAGCAGCTTGGCATTATTAGCGGTCCAAGAGACCCAGTACTTC. The chain uses TRBV5-1 and TRBJ2-5, with a weak D call TRBD2 (6 bases). The CDR3 totals 16 residues. Trimming took 0 bases from V and 1 from J, leaving 13 bases between them. Germline CDR1 SGHRS, CDR2 YFSETQ.

This clone was detected only once. The V gene is TRBV18, the J gene TRBJ1-2; 10 nucleotides agree with TRBD1. Unmatched junction bases numbered 2, after V lost 2 bases and J lost 2 bases. This CDR3 has 15 residues. Germline CDR1 KGHSH, CDR2 LQKENI. The CDR3 sequence is CASSPAGQGNYGYTF. The CDR3, as DNA: TGTGCCAGCTCACCAGCGGGACAGGGGAACTATGGCTACACCTTC.

Worth noting for this clone: This sample also contains other DNA sequences that code for the same CDR3. The genes are TRBV10-3 and TRBJ2-3; TRBD2 matches at 10 bases. The CDR3 is 16 amino acids. The V gene's germline CDR1 is ENHRY and CDR2 SYGVKD. The V gene end was trimmed by 0 bases and the J gene end by 1 base; junction bases not matched to a gene: 1. CDR3 sequence reads: CAISESTSGRTDTQYF. DNA of the CDR3: TGTGCCATCAGTGAGTCGACTAGCGGGCGCACAGATACGCAGTATTTT.

The chain links TRBV5-6 to TRBJ2-3; TRBD2 matches 8 bases. The CDR3 covers 17 residues. CDR1 and CDR2 from the germline V gene are SGHDT and YYEEEE. The junction had 11 bases not matched to a gene; V was cut back by 0 bases and J by 5 bases. CDR3 sequence reads: CASSLAWTSREVDTQYF. CDR3 DNA sequence: TGTGCCAGCAGCTTGGCCTGGACTAGCAGGGAGGTAGATACGCAGTATTTT.

This rearrangement joins TRBV28 to TRBJ2-6; tentatively, D is TRBD1 (6 bases). Germline V gene data show CDR1 as MDHEN and CDR2 as SYDVKM. V lost 7 bases to trimming and J lost 0 bases, with 16 bases between them. This CDR3 region has 17 residues. The CDR3 region is CASKIDRLSSGANVLTF. The CDR3 DNA follows: TGTGCCAGCAAGATAGACAGGCTAAGCTCTGGGGCCAACGTCCTGACTTTC.

This chain connects TRBV10-3 to TRBJ2-2; D gene ambiguous. CDR3 length equals 16 residues. Per germline, CDR1 ENHRY and CDR2 SYGVKD. V was clipped by 0 bases and J by 1 base, with 9 bases between them. The CDR3 coding sequence is TGTGCCATCAGTGAGTCTGGCCGGCAGAACACCGGGGAGCTGTTTTTT. As protein: CAISESGRQNTGELFF.

This clone has only a few counts. This sequence joins TRBV6-5 and TRBJ1-6; D uncertain. The CDR3 runs 14 residues. Trimming stripped 2 bases from V and 7 bases from J, with 9 bases between. In germline, CDR1 is MNHEY, CDR2 SVGAGI. CDR3 loop: CASSYQVINSPLHF. CDR3 nucleotides: TGTGCCAGCAGTTACCAGGTGATCAATTCACCCCTCCACTTT.

The CDR3 here is CAISTGQTGPNEQFF. CDR3 nucleotide sequence: TGTGCCATCAGCACCGGACAGACGGGCCCCAATGAGCAGTTCTTC. The J gene is TRBJ2-1, the V gene TRBV10-3; D might be TRBD1 (6 bases). CDR1 is ENHRY, CDR2 SYGVKD, per germline. The V end was cut by 6 bases, the J end by 6 bases, with 18 bases between. The CDR3 is 15 amino acids.

This chain uses TRBV9 with TRBJ2-7; perhaps TRBD1 as D (5 bases). V was shortened by 3 bases and J by 2 bases, with 15 bases between the two germline ends. CDR3 length equals 15 residues. Germline V gene data show CDR1 as SGDLS and CDR2 as YYNGEE. This CDR3 reads CASSAWTFEPYEQYF. In DNA form, the CDR3 reads TGTGCCAGCAGCGCTTGGACATTTGAACCCTACGAGCAGTACTTC. The variable domain in full, with the rest retrieved from reference TRBV9 and TRBJ2-7, is DSGVTQTPKHLITATGQRVTLRCSPRSGDLSVYWYQQSLDQGLQFLIQYYNGEERAKGNILERFSAQQFPDLHSELNLSSLELGDSALYFCASSAWTFEPYEQYFGPGTRLTVT.

In this sample, this clone turned up a few times. The chain joins TRBV2 to TRBJ2-7; TRBD2 aligns across 14 bases. With 6 bases clipped from V and 2 bases from J, the junction kept 0 bases outside the gene matches. Germline V lookup: CDR1 SNHLY, CDR2 FYNNEI. The CDR3 is made up of 14 amino acids. The CDR3 DNA reads as TGTGCCAGCAGGGGACTAGCGGGGGCCTACGAGCAGTACTTC. Its protein is CASRGLAGAYEQYF.

The rearrangement uses TRBV28 and TRBJ1-2, with D tentatively TRBD1 (6 bases). Germline V gives CDR1 MDHEN, CDR2 SYDVKM. This CDR3 contains 14 residues. Trimming stripped 2 bases from V and 8 bases from J, with 15 bases between. Written as DNA, the CDR3 is TGTGCCAGCAGTTTACCGACAGGAATTCGCGGCTACACCTTC. Residues: CASSLPTGIRGYTF.

As regards this clone: Other DNA sequences within the sample encode an identical CDR3. The J gene is TRBJ2-4, the V gene TRBV2; tentative D call: TRBD1 (5 bases). Looked up from germline, CDR1 is SNHLY and CDR2 is FYNNEI. Trimming removed 8 bases from V and 0 bases from J, with 11 bases in between. The CDR3 consists of 14 residues. CDR3 nucleotides: TGTGCCAGCTCCGACAGACAAGCCAAAAACATTCAGTACTTC. Its translation: CASSDRQAKNIQYF. The full variable domain, rest sourced from reference TRBV2 and TRBJ2-4, is EPEVTQTPSHQVTQMGQEVILRCVPISNHLYFYWYRQILGQKVEFLVSFYNNEISEKSEIFDDQFSVERPDGSNFTLKIRSTKLEDSAMYFCASSDRQAKNIQYFGAGTRLSVL.